The 27 T cell receptor beta chains reported below all come from one sample, sequenced in a study of vaccination and CD4 T cells after COVID-19. Researchers used the Oncomine TCR Beta short-read assay to sequence DNA from cultured CD4+ T cells. MiXCR, applied by TCRdb to the PCR reads, yields one record per CDR3 protein. The sample has some 21,000 distinct CDR3 sequences, 38% seen once. Their antigens are not known. The treatment: roughly ten-day PBMC culture with coronavirus spike peptide pools or control peptides (ViraFEST assay). Sequences were derived from CD4+ T cells from blood, cultured in vitro, sampled before SARS-CoV-2 vaccination. All receptors come from a human donor who had recovered from COVID-19.

CDR3 sequence: CASSLDVLLAGGTDTQYF. The CDR3 nucleotides are TGTGCCAGCAGCTTAGATGTCTTGCTAGCGGGGGGCACAGATACGCAGTATTTT. The V and J genes are TRBV11-3 and TRBJ2-3; 10 bases match TRBD2. This CDR3 has 18 residues. CDR1 and CDR2 (germline): SGHNT, YENEEA. The ends lost 0 bases at V and 1 base at J; junction bases unmatched: 7.

This sequence joins TRBV20-1 and TRBJ2-2; the match to TRBD1 covers 8 bases. The germline V gene has CDR1 DFQATT and CDR2 SNEGSKA (reference sequence). The CDR3 has 14 residues. V shed 6 bases and J 1 base; nucleotides not matched to a gene: 4. The CDR3 sequence: CSAADRGNTGELFF. The CDR3 DNA is TGCAGTGCCGCAGACAGGGGGAACACCGGGGAGCTGTTTTTT.

The chain combines TRBV27 with TRBJ1-2; the D is unclear. The CDR3 runs to 14 residues. V was trimmed by 4 bases and J by 2 bases, leaving 11 bases between them. Germline assignment: CDR1 MNHEY and CDR2 SMNVEV (reference sequence). CDR3 DNA: TGTGCCAGCAGTTCTCCAGGCGTAAACTATGGCTACACCTTC. As protein: CASSSPGVNYGYTF.

By share of the sample, this clonotype is medium-sized. The chain is built from TRBV7-9 and TRBJ1-2, with a tentative D call TRBD1 (5 bases). Trimming shortened V by 2 bases and J by 6 bases, and 10 bases separated the two germline ends. The CDR3 runs to 13 residues. Germline lookup yields CDR1 SEHNR and CDR2 FQNEAQ (reference sequence). In DNA form, the CDR3 reads TGTGCCAGCAGCTTAAGCCAGGGCGATGGCTACACCTTC. Its protein product is CASSLSQGDGYTF.

This chain joins TRBV30 and TRBJ2-5; 9 bases are a match to TRBD1. Germline V gene lookup returns CDR1 GTSNPN and CDR2 SVGIG (reference sequence). This CDR3 has 13 residues. V lost 5 bases to trimming and J lost 1 base; unmatched junction nucleotides: 2. The CDR3 region is CAWETGGQETQYF. The CDR3, as DNA: TGTGCCTGGGAGACAGGGGGCCAAGAGACCCAGTACTTC.

This sequence joins TRBV14 and TRBJ1-6, with D perhaps TRBD1 (6 bases). The CDR3 is 15 residues long. V was clipped by 4 bases and J by 6 bases, with 13 bases between them. Germline V CDR1 and CDR2: SGHDN, FVKESK. CDR3 sequence: CASSPRRTANSPLHF. In DNA form, the CDR3 reads TGTGCCAGCAGCCCACGCCGGACAGCTAATTCACCCCTCCACTTT.

The chain couples TRBV20-1 to TRBJ1-1; D may be TRBD1 (6 bases). Germline CDR1 reads DFQATT; CDR2 reads SNEGSKA (reference sequence). The V and J ends lost 5 bases and 5 bases respectively, with 12 bases between them. The CDR3 has 12 residues. The CDR3 sequence: CSAPGEGTEAFF. For the CDR3, the DNA is TGCAGTGCTCCAGGGGAGGGGACTGAAGCTTTCTTT.

The chain uses TRBV5-4 and TRBJ2-7; tentative D call: TRBD2 (6 bases). CDR1 is SGHNT, CDR2 YYREEE, per germline (reference sequence). The CDR3 is 15 amino acids. V lost 5 bases, J lost 0 bases, and 15 bases lay in between. CDR3 in DNA: TGTGCCAGCAGTAGCCCGGGACTCGGCTCCTACGAGCAGTACTTC. Its translation: CASSSPGLGSYEQYF. Full variable domain (missing parts from reference TRBV5-4 and TRBJ2-7): ETGVTQSPTHLIKTRGQQVTLRCSSQSGHNTVSWYQQALGQGPQFIFQYYREEENGRGNFPPRFSGLQFPNYSSELNVNALELDDSALYLCASSSPGLGSYEQYFGPGTRLTVT.

This clonotype was counted once. The rearrangement uses TRBV11-2 and TRBJ1-3; D might be TRBD1 (5 bases). Trimming removed 4 bases from V and 0 bases from J, with 13 bases in between. Germline CDR1 and CDR2: SGHAT and FQNNGV. CDR3 length: 16 amino acids. In DNA, the CDR3 is TGTGCCAGCAGCTGGGGAACAGGTTACTCTGGAAACACCATATATTTT. Amino acid sequence: CASSWGTGYSGNTIYF.

This sequence joins TRBV27 and TRBJ1-3, with a weak D call TRBD1 (5 bases). The CDR3 contains 15 residues. Trimming removed 2 bases from V and 2 bases from J, with 10 bases in between. Germline-derived CDR1 and CDR2 are MNHEY and SMNVEV (reference sequence). The CDR3 sequence is CASSLGGGAGNTIYF. The DNA of the CDR3 is TGTGCCAGCAGTTTAGGGGGGGGAGCTGGAAACACCATATATTTT.

The chain employs TRBV19 and TRBJ2-1; TRBD2 matches at 13 bases. The CDR3 is 18 residues long. Trimming removed 5 bases from V and 2 bases from J; junction bases left unmatched: 9. CDR1 is LNHDA and CDR2 is SQIVND in the germline V gene (reference sequence). The CDR3 DNA follows: TGTGCCAGTAGTCGGACTAGCGGGAGTCCTACCCCCTACAATGAGCAGTTCTTC. It translates to CASSRTSGSPTPYNEQFF.

The chain combines TRBV20-1 with TRBJ2-5; 11 bases agree with TRBD2. With 6 bases clipped from V and 5 bases from J, the junction kept 20 bases outside the gene matches. CDR1 DFQATT and CDR2 SNEGSKA come from the germline V gene (reference sequence). This CDR3 contains 18 residues. The CDR3 region has the DNA TGCAGTGCCGGGACGGGGCTAGCGGGGGGCGCAGGGTCGGAGACCCAGTACTTC. It is translated as CSAGTGLAGGAGSETQYF.

The chain uses TRBV7-2 and TRBJ2-2; possible D gene TRBD2, 5 bases. V was trimmed by 5 bases and J by 4 bases, leaving 14 bases between them. Germline V gives CDR1 SGHTA, CDR2 FQGNSA. The CDR3 contains 15 residues. CDR3 in DNA: TGTGCCAGCAGCCCCTTAACTAGGTCCACCGGGGAGCTGTTTTTT. Its protein is CASSPLTRSTGELFF. Based on the CDR3 plus reference TRBV7-2 and TRBJ2-2, the full variable domain is GAGVSQSPSNKVTEKGKDVELRCDPISGHTALYWYRQSLGQGLEFLIYFQGNSAPDKSGLPSDRFSAERTGGSVSTLTIQRTQQEDSAVYLCASSPLTRSTGELFFGEGSRLTVL.

This clonotype was detected a few times. The chain employs TRBV7-2 and TRBJ1-2, with TRBD1 matching 9 bases. Germline assignment: CDR1 SGHTA and CDR2 FQGNSA. J gave up 2 bases and V 4 bases, and 8 bases lay outside the gene matches. This CDR3 contains 16 residues. This CDR3 reads CASSSRQGGTNYGYTF. The DNA of the CDR3 is TGTGCCAGCAGCTCCCGACAGGGGGGCACCAACTATGGCTACACCTTC.

The chain uses TRBV4-1 and TRBJ2-1; possible D gene TRBD2, 6 bases. The CDR3 has 16 amino acids. The germline V and J ends were trimmed by 4 bases and 8 bases, with 21 bases remaining between them. The germline V gene encodes CDR1 MGHRA and CDR2 YSYEKL. CDR3 residues: CASSPTGANLGHEQFF. The CDR3 DNA sequence: TGCGCCAGCAGCCCTACGGGAGCGAACCTTGGCCATGAGCAGTTCTTC.

This clonotype has only a few counts. The chain has TRBV24-1 and TRBJ2-1, with D possibly being TRBD2 (6 bases). Germline V gene sequence: CDR1 KGHDR, CDR2 SFDVKD. Trimming removed 12 bases from V and 15 bases from J, with 20 bases in between. This CDR3 has 11 residues. This chain's CDR3 is CASRSWNGGFF. For the CDR3, the DNA is TGTGCCTCCCGCTCGTGGAACGGGGGGTTCTTC.

The V call is TRBV27, the J call TRBJ2-1; D perhaps matches TRBD1 (6 bases). The CDR3 has 17 residues. Trimming took off 6 bases at V and 4 bases at J, with 22 bases between the two ends. Per germline, CDR1 MNHEY and CDR2 SMNVEV (reference sequence). This CDR3 reads CASRNPKDSAKYNEQFF. Written as DNA, the CDR3 is TGTGCCAGCAGAAACCCCAAGGACAGCGCGAAGTACAATGAGCAGTTCTTC.

CDR3 amino acids: CASSTSLNEKLFF. CDR3 DNA sequence: TGTGCCAGCAGTACGTCCCTTAATGAAAAACTGTTTTTT. The gene calls are TRBV28 and TRBJ1-4, with D unresolved. The V gene's germline CDR1 is MDHEN and CDR2 SYDVKM. The length of the CDR3 is 13 residues. Trimming removed 5 bases at V and 4 bases at J, with 8 bases between.

The chain has TRBV7-9 and TRBJ2-1, with 8 bases identical to TRBD2. The CDR3 runs to 16 residues. V lost 5 bases, J lost 8 bases, and 14 bases stayed unmatched. Germline-derived CDR1 and CDR2 are SEHNR and FQNEAQ (reference sequence). The CDR3 protein is CASSVPPGLDPDEQFF. In DNA form, the CDR3 reads TGTGCCAGCAGCGTTCCCCCGGGACTAGATCCGGATGAGCAGTTCTTC.

This clonotype appeared a few times. This chain uses TRBV15 with TRBJ2-7; no clear D gene. Germline CDR1 LNHNV, CDR2 YYDKDF (reference sequence). The CDR3 is 14 amino acids. The V end was cut by 0 bases, the J end by 3 bases, with 9 bases between. The CDR3: CATSRDLGRYEQYF. DNA for the CDR3: TGTGCCACCAGCAGAGATTTAGGCCGCTACGAGCAGTACTTC. Looking up the rest from reference TRBV15 and TRBJ2-7 gives the full variable domain: DAMVIQNPRYQVTQFGKPVTLSCSQTLNHNVMYWYQQKSSQAPKLLFHYYDKDFNNEADTPDNFQSRRPNTSFCFLDIRSPGLGDTAMYLCATSRDLGRYEQYFGPGTRLTVT.

On this clonotype itself: This may be a read error: a much more frequent sequence differs by one nucleotide. The rearrangement uses TRBV27 and TRBJ1-2; D gene uncertain. The length of the CDR3 is 15 residues. The germline V gene encodes CDR1 MNHEY and CDR2 SMNVEV (reference sequence). The CDR3 nucleotides read TGTGCCAGCAGTCCCCGGTTATGGGCTAACCATGGCTACACCTTC. Amino acid sequence: CASSPRLWANHGYTF.

This rearrangement joins TRBV24-1 to TRBJ1-6, with D possibly matching TRBD1 (5 bases). The CDR3 runs 14 residues. The germline V and J ends were trimmed by 4 bases and 9 bases, with 12 bases remaining between them. Germline values: CDR1 KGHDR, CDR2 SFDVKD. The CDR3 DNA reads TGTGCCACCAGTGAAGCCGGCGGGGGTTCACCCCTCCACTTT. It translates to CATSEAGGGSPLHF.

This clonotype has more than one count but fewer than ten. The rearrangement joins TRBV6-1 to TRBJ1-2; D gene ambiguous. The V end lost 4 bases, the J end lost 3 bases, and 9 bases lay between the germline ends. In germline, CDR1 is MNHNS, CDR2 SASEGT. CDR3 length: 13 amino acids. The CDR3 loop is CASSGERYYGYTF. CDR3 nucleotides: TGTGCCAGCAGTGGGGAGCGTTACTATGGCTACACCTTC.

V is TRBV20-1 and J is TRBJ1-1; D perhaps matches TRBD1 (6 bases). Trimming cost V 3 bases and J 4 bases, with 15 bases left between them. Germline loops: CDR1 DFQATT, CDR2 SNEGSKA (reference sequence). The CDR3 has 14 amino acids. The CDR3 spells CSASLRGTPTEAFF. The DNA for the CDR3 is TGCAGTGCTAGTTTGAGGGGGACCCCCACTGAAGCTTTCTTT.

The chain links TRBV6-1 to TRBJ1-5; D remains ambiguous. CDR1 is MNHNS and CDR2 is SASEGT in the germline V gene. The CDR3 extends over 12 amino acids. With 7 bases removed from V and 5 bases from J, the gap between germline ends came to 9 bases. The CDR3 DNA follows: TGTGCCAGCACATTTTCTGATCAGCCCCAGCATTTT. It codes for CASTFSDQPQHF.

The chain has TRBV7-6 and TRBJ1-3; 9 nucleotides match TRBD1. The germline gives CDR1 SGHVS, CDR2 FNYEAQ. CDR3 length: 17 residues. J gave up 2 bases and V 2 bases, and 7 bases lay outside the gene matches. This CDR3 reads CASSLWGDRVTGNTIYF. CDR3 sequence (DNA): TGTGCCAGCAGCTTATGGGGGGACAGGGTAACTGGAAACACCATATATTTT.

This clonotype was counted only a few times. The genes are TRBV7-6 and TRBJ1-6; unclear D gene. There are 14 residues in the CDR3. CDR1 and CDR2 from the germline V gene are SGHVS and FNYEAQ. Deletions cut 2 bases from V and 6 bases from J, with 8 bases between. The chain's CDR3 is CASSLKSGNSPLHF. In DNA, the CDR3 is TGTGCCAGCAGCTTAAAGTCCGGTAATTCACCCCTCCACTTT. Using reference TRBV7-6 and TRBJ1-6 for the parts outside the CDR3, the full variable domain is GAGVSQSPRYKVTKRGQDVALRCDPISGHVSLYWYRQALGQGPEFLTYFNYEAQQDKSGLPNDRFSAERPEGSISTLTIQRTEQRDSAMYRCASSLKSGNSPLHFGNGTRLTVT.